This T cell receptor beta chain was obtained from a study of CD8 T cells in ankylosing spondylitis. Study outcomes and limitations: One TCR beta motif, made up of seven to nine highly homologous variants, appeared characteristic of ankylosing spondylitis blood. There was reportedly significant enrichment of clones that were disease-linked in matched ankylosing spondylitis synovial fluid.

For this clonotype: No antigen is known for it.

Germline V gene data show CDR1 as SQVTM and CDR2 as ANQGSEA. The CDR3 has 15 amino acids. V lost 6 bases to trimming and J lost 2 bases; unmatched junction nucleotides: 5. Construction of TCR beta libraries was performed using quantitative 5'-RACE with molecular barcodes. TCRdb re-called the 5' RACE reads through MiXCR, storing one row per CDR3 protein. The sample contains about 96,000 distinct CDR3 sequences, more than 25% of which appear only once. The receptor was derived from a male donor with ankylosing spondylitis or in good health (not recorded which). The rearrangement links TRBV29-1 to TRBJ2-3; 13 positions match TRBD2. Material for sequencing was blood, either unsorted or a sorted T cell fraction (not recorded which). CDR3 region: CSVRGLAGDTDTQYF. The CDR3 DNA follows: TGCAGCGTACGCGGACTAGCGGGAGACACAGATACGCAGTATTTT.